The 6 T cell receptor beta chains below all came from one sample that was sequenced in a study of cytomegalovirus exposure and HLA in healthy donors. Vbeta (60) and Jbeta (13) primers were used in the PCR. Using immunoSEQ multiplex PCR, the repertoire was profiled, and TCRdb retains in-frame clones only, with some absent. Here the sample spans about 130,000 clones, approximately 80% being singletons. The sequencing sample was made of PBMCs. The origin of the receptors is a female donor in good health and CMV-seronegative.

The rearrangement uses TRBV15 and TRBJ2-5, with 8 bases identical to TRBD1. The CDR3 loop spans 14 amino acids. Germline V gene data show CDR1 as LNHNV and CDR2 as YYDKDF (reference sequence). Trimming removed 3 bases from V and 4 bases from J; junction bases left unmatched: 4. This CDR3 reads CATSRDRAPETQYF. CDR3 nucleotide sequence: TGTGCCACCAGCAGGGACAGGGCCCCAGAGACCCAGTACTTC.

V gene TRBV6-1 combines with J gene TRBJ2-5, with TRBD2 identical over 7 bases. Germline loops: CDR1 MNHNS, CDR2 SASEGT. After removal of 2 bases from V and 5 bases from J, the junction contained 2 bases not matched to a gene. The CDR3 runs to 13 residues. For the CDR3, the DNA is TGTGCCAGCAGTGAATGGGGAGGGGAGACCCAGTACTTC. Translated, it gives CASSEWGGETQYF.

V and J are TRBV27 and TRBJ1-1, with D tentatively TRBD1 (5 bases). The CDR3 contains 17 residues. The V gene's germline CDR1 is MNHEY and CDR2 SMNVEV (reference sequence). Trimming stripped 5 bases from V and 5 bases from J, with 24 bases between. CDR3 amino acids: CASSNPGHYGQGTEAFF. In DNA, the CDR3 is TGTGCCAGCAGTAATCCCGGACATTACGGGCAGGGTACTGAAGCTTTCTTT.

The gene calls are TRBV6-5 and TRBJ2-7, with no clear D. Germline V lookup: CDR1 MNHEY, CDR2 SVGAGI. The CDR3 is 14 amino acids. V was pared by 3 bases and J by 0 bases, with 9 bases between. The CDR3 loop reads CASSYQLNSYEQYF. As DNA, the CDR3 is TGTGCCAGCAGTTATCAGTTAAACTCCTACGAGCAGTACTTC.

The chain couples TRBV11-1 to TRBJ1-1, with D possibly TRBD1 on 5 matching bases. In germline, CDR1 is SGHAT, CDR2 FQDESV (reference sequence). The V gene lost 6 bases and the J gene lost 0 bases, with 14 bases spanning the gap. This CDR3 has 15 amino acids. The CDR3 loop reads CASSLMATVNTEAFF. In nucleotides, the CDR3 is TGTGCCAGCAGTCTAATGGCGACAGTGAACACTGAAGCTTTCTTT.

CDR3 loop: CSARGNEQYF. For the CDR3, the DNA is TGCAGTGCTAGAGGTAACGAGCAGTACTTC. This sequence joins TRBV20-1 and TRBJ2-7; D is undetermined. CDR1 is DFQATT, CDR2 SNEGSKA, per germline (reference sequence). With 1 base removed from V and 5 bases from J, the gap between germline ends came to 3 bases. The CDR3 is made up of 10 amino acids.